This T cell receptor beta chain was sequenced for a study of T cell changes during pregnancy in multiple sclerosis (dated by TCRdb to between 2019 and 2020). Study-level background: The study looked at changes in the T cell repertoire across pregnancy in women with multiple sclerosis.

Libraries were built with the immunoSEQ multiplex PCR assay. This is the immuneACCESS table as TCRdb keeps it, with only in-frame sequences that have V and J called. A part of the clones is gone; compared with another copy, unresolved V genes explain less than half, and the rest is unexplained. This sample comprises approximately 57,000 clones, 91% of them detected only once. Clones ranked in the top ten supply roughly 3.5% of the sample. Regarding this clone: Its target antigen remains unknown. Base qualities are not provided; no much larger clone lies one nucleotide away.

Measured from the cysteine to the phenylalanine, the CDR3 is 14 residues long. Only CDR3 DNA remains: 42 bases, in frame from the first base. V sheds 1 base and J sheds 1 base, leaving 5 bases between their ends. In the germline V gene, CDR1 corresponds to SGHRS and CDR2 to YFSETQ. This sequence uses TRBV5-1 and TRBJ2-2, with no confident D gene call. The starting material was peripheral blood, obtained after pregnancy. The origin of this receptor is a female donor in good health, enrolled as a control in a pregnancy study. CDR3 sequence: CASSLQLNTGELFF. The DNA reads TGCGCCAGCAGCTTGCAACTGAACACCGGGGAGCTGTTTTTT.